By sample share, the clone carrying this T cell receptor (beta chain) is medium-sized. What it recognizes is unknown. The data derive from a study of long-term antiretroviral therapy in people with HIV. Study observations and caveats: Clonotypes expanded prior to ART showed repertoire dominance at all sampled time points. Controls showed broader CDR3 length ranges than did the HIV repertoires.

The assay, immunoSEQ v3.0, was run at survey level. The sequencing target was about 35,000-55,000 T-cell genomes per sample. Measured with immunoSEQ multiplex PCR; TCRdb has only the in-frame clones, and not every one. Of about 7,100 clones listed, approximately 79% were seen once; the top ten hold less than 25%. PBMC samples from each donor numbered at least one pre-ART and at least two post-ART. Trimming at V came to 5 bases and at J to 1 base, leaving 6 bases not matched to a gene. The CDR3 is made up of 15 amino acids. The germline CDR1 and CDR2 sequences are SEHNR and FQNEAQ (reference sequence).

The V call is TRBV7-9, the J call TRBJ2-3; 7 bases map to TRBD2. The sequences come from unsorted PBMCs, collected 1.1 years after starting antiretroviral therapy. The sequence was collected from a middle-aged man with HIV. CDR3 bases: TGTGCCAGCAGCCGACTAGCTTGGGGCACAGATACGCAGTATTTT. Its protein product is CASSRLAWGTDTQYF.